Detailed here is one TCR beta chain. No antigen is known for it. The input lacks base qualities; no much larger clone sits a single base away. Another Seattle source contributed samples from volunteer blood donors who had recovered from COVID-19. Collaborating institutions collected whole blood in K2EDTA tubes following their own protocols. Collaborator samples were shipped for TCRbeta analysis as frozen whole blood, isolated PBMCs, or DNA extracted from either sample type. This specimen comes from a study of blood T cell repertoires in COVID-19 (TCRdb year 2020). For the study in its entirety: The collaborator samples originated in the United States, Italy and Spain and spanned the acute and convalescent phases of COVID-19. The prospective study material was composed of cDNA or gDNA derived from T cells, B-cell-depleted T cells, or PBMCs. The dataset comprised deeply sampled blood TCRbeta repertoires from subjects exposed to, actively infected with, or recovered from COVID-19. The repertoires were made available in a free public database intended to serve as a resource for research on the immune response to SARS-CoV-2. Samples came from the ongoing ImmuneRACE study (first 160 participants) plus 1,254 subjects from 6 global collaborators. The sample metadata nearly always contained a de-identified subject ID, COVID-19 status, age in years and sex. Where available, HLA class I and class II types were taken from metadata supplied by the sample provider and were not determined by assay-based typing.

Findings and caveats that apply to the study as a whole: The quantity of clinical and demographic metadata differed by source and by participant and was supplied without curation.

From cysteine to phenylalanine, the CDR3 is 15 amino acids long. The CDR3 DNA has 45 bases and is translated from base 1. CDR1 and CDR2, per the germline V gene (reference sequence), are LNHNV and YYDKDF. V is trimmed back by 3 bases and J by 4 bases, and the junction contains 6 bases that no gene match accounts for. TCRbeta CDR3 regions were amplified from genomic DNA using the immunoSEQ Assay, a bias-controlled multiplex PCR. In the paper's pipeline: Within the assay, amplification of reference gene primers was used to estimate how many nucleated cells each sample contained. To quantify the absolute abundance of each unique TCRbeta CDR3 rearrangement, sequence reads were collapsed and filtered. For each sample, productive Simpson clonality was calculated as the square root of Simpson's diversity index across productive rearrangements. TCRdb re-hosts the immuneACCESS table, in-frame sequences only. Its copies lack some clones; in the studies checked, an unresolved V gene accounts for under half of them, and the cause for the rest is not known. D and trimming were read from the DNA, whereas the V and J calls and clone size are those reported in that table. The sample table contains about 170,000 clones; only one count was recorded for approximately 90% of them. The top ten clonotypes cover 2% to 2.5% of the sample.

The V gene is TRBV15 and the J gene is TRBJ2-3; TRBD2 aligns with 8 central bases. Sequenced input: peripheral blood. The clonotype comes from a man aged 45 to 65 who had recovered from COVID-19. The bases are TGTGCCACCAGCAGGCGGGGGGCCCCCGCAGATACGCAGTATTTT. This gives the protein CATSRRGAPADTQYF.